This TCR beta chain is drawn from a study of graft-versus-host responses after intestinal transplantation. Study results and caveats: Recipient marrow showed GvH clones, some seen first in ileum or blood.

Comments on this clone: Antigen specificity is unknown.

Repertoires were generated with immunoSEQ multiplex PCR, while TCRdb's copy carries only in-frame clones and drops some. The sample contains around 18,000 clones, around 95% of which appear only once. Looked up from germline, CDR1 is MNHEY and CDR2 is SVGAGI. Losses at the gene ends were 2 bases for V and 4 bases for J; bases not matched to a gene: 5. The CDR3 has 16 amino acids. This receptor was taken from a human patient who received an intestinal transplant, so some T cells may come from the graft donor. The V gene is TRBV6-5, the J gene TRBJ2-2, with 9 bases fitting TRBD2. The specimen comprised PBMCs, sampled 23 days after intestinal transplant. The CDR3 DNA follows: TGTGCCAGCAGTTACGTGGGCGGGAGGGTCACCGGGGAGCTGTTTTTT. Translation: CASSYVGGRVTGELFF.